Below, one T cell receptor beta chain is given with its context. V trimming: 5 bases; J trimming: 7 bases; junction bases outside the gene matches: 17. Germline CDR1 and CDR2: PRHDT and FYEKMQ (reference sequence). The CDR3 has 17 residues. This specimen comes from a study of blood T cell repertoires in COVID-19. Study-wide background: T cells, B-cell-depleted T cells, or PBMCs provided the cDNA or gDNA that served as material.

Original processing notes: Amplifying reference gene primers gave estimates of nucleated cell counts. Profiled with immunoSEQ multiplex PCR; TCRdb holds only in-frame clones, not every one. V, J and clone size are those of that table, while D and trimming were read from the DNA. The sample includes about 55,000 clones, around 85% of them seen just once. The receptor's source is a human donor in a cohort sampled during active COVID-19. Sequenced input: peripheral blood. The chain uses TRBV13 and TRBJ2-3, with 8 bases matching TRBD1. The CDR3 DNA is TGTGCCAGCAGCGGCCAGGGGGCGCTTGTCATATCCCATACGCAGTATTTT. Protein product: CASSGQGALVISHTQYF.